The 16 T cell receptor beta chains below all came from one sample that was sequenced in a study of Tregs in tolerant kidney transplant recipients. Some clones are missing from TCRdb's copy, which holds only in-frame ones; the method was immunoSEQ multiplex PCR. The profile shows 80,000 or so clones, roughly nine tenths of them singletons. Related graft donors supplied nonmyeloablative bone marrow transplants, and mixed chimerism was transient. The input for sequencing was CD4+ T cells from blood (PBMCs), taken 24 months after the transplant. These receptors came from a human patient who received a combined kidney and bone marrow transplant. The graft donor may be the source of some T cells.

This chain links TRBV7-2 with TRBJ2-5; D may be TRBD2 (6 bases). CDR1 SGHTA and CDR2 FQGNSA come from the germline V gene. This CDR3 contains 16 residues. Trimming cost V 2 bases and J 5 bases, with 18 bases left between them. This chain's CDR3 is CASSLPEGGRAETQYF. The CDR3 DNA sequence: TGTGCCAGCAGCTTACCGGAGGGCGGTAGGGCGGAGACCCAGTACTTC.

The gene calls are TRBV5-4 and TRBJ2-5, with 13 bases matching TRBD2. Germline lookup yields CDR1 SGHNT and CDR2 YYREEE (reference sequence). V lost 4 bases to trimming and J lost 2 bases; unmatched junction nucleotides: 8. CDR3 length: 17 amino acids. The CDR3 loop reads CASSKRTSGSIQETQYF. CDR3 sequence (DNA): TGTGCCAGCAGCAAGAGGACTAGCGGGAGTATACAAGAGACCCAGTACTTC. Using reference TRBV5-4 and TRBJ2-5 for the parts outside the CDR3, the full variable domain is ETGVTQSPTHLIKTRGQQVTLRCSSQSGHNTVSWYQQALGQGPQFIFQYYREEENGRGNFPPRFSGLQFPNYSSELNVNALELDDSALYLCASSKRTSGSIQETQYFGPGTRLLVL.

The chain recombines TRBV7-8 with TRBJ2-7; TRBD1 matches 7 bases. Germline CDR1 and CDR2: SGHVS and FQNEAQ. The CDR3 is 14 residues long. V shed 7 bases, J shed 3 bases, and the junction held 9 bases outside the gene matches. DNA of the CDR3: TGTGCCAGCAAAGTCGGGACAGATAACTACGAGCAGTACTTC. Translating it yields CASKVGTDNYEQYF.

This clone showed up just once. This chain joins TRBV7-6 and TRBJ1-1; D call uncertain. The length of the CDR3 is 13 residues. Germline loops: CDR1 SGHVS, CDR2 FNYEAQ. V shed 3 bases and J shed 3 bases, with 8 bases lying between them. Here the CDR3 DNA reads TGTGCCAGCAGCTTTAGCCCGGACACTGAAGCTTTCTTT. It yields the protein CASSFSPDTEAFF. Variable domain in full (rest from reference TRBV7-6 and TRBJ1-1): GAGVSQSPRYKVTKRGQDVALRCDPISGHVSLYWYRQALGQGPEFLTYFNYEAQQDKSGLPNDRFSAERPEGSISTLTIQRTEQRDSAMYRCASSFSPDTEAFFGQGTRLTVV.

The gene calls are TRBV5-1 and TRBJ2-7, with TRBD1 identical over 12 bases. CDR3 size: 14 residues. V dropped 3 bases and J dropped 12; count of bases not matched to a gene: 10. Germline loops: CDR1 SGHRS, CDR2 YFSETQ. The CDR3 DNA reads TGCGCCAGCAGCTCGGGACAGGGGGCTACTGAAGGGTACTTC. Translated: CASSSGQGATEGYF.

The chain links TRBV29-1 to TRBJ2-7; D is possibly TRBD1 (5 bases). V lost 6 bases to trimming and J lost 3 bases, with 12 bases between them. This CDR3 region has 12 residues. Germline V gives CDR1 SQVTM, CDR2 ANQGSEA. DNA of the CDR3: TGCAGCGTAGGGGTTCAGAACTACGAGCAGTACTTC. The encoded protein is CSVGVQNYEQYF.

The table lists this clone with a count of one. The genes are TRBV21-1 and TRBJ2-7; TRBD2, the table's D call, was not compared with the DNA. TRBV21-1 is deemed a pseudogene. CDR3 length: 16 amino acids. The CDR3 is CASSKGFSGRSYEQYF. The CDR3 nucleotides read TGTGCCAGCAGCAAAGGGTTTAGCGGGAGGTCCTACGAGCAGTACTTC.

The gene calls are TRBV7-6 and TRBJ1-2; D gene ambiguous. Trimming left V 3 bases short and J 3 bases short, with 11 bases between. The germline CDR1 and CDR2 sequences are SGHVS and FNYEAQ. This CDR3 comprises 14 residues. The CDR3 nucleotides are TGTGCCAGCAGCTTGACCGGGATTGACTATGGCTACACCTTC. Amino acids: CASSLTGIDYGYTF. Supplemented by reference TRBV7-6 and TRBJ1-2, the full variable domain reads GAGVSQSPRYKVTKRGQDVALRCDPISGHVSLYWYRQALGQGPEFLTYFNYEAQQDKSGLPNDRFSAERPEGSISTLTIQRTEQRDSAMYRCASSLTGIDYGYTFGSGTRLTVV.

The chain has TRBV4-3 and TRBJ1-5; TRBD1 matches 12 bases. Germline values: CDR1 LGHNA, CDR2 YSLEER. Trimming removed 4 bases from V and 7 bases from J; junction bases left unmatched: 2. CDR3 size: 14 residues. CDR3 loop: CASSRGTGGQPQHF. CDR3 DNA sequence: TGCGCCAGCAGCCGAGGGACAGGGGGCCAGCCCCAGCATTTT.

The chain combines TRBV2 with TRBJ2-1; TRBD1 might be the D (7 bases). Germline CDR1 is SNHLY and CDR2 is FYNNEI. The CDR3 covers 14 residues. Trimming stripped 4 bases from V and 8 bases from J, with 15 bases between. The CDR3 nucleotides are TGTGCCAGCAGTGTGGGACAGTGGAGGGATGAGCAGTTCTTC. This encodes CASSVGQWRDEQFF. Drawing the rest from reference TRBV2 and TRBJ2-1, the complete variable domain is EPEVTQTPSHQVTQMGQEVILRCVPISNHLYFYWYRQILGQKVEFLVSFYNNEISEKSEIFDDQFSVERPDGSNFTLKIRSTKLEDSAMYFCASSVGQWRDEQFFGPGTRLTVL.

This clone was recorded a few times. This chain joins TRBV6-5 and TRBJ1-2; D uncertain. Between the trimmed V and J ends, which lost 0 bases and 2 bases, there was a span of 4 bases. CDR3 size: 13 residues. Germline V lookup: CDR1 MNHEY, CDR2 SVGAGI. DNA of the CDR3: TGTGCCAGCAGTTACTCGAGGAACTATGGCTACACCTTC. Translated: CASSYSRNYGYTF.

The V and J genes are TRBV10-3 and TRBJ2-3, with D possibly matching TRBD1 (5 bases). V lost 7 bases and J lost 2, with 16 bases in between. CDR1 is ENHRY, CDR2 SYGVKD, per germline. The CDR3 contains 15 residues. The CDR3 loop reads CAIKGQGTITDTQYF. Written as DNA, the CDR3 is TGTGCCATCAAGGGCCAGGGAACGATCACAGATACGCAGTATTTT.

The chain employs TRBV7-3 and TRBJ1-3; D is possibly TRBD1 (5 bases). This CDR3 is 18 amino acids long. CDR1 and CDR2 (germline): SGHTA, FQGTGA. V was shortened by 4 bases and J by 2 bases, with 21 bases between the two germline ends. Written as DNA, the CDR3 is TGTGCCAGCAGCTACCCTTTTCGGCCAGGGCGGACTGGAAACACCATATATTTT. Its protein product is CASSYPFRPGRTGNTIYF.

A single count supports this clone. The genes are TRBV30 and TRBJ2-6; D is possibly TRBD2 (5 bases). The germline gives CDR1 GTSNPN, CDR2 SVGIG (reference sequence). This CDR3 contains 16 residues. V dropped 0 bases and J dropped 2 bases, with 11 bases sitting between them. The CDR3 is CAWSVRGGAGANVLTF. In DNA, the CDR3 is TGTGCCTGGAGTGTCCGTGGAGGCGCTGGGGCCAACGTCCTGACTTTC.

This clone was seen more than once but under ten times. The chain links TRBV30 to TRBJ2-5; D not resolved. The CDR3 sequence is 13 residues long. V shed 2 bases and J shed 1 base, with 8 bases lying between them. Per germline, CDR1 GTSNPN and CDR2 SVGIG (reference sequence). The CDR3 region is CAWSKRVQETQYF. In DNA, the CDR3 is TGTGCCTGGAGTAAACGGGTCCAAGAGACCCAGTACTTC.

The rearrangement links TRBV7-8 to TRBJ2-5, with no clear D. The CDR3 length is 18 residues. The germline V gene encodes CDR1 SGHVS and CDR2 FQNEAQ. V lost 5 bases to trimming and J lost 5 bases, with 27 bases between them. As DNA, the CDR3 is TGTGCCAGCAGCCCAGGCCCAGGAAGGTTCGTAAATTGGGAGACCCAGTACTTC. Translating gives CASSPGPGRFVNWETQYF.